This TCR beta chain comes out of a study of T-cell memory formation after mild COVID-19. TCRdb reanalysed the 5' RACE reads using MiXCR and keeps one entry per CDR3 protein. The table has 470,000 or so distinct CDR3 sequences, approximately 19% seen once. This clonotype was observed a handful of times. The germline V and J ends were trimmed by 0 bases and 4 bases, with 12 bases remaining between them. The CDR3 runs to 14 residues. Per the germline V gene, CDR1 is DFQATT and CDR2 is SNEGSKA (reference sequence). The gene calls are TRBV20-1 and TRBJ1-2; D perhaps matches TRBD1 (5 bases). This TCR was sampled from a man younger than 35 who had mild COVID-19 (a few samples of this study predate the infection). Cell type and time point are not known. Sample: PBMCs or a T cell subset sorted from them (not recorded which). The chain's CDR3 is CSARDGTSVYGYTF. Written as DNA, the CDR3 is TGCAGTGCTAGAGATGGGACTTCTGTCTATGGCTACACCTTC.